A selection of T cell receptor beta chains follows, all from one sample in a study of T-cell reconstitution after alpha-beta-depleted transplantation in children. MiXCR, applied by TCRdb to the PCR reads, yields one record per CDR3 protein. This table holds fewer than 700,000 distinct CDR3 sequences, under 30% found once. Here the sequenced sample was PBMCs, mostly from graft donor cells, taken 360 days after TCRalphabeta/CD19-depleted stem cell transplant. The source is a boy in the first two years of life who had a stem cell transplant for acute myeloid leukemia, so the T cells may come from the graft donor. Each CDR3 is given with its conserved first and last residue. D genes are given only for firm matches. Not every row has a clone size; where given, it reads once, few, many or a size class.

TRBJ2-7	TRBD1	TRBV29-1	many	CSVPGQGAGEQYF	TGCAGCGTCCCGGGACAGGGGGCCGGCGAGCAGTACTTC
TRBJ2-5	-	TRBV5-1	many	CASSLWGAGRETQYF	TGCGCCAGCAGCTTGTGGGGAGCGGGTCGGGAGACCCAGTACTTC
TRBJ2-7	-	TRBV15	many	CATSRDPRTSYEQYF	TGTGCCACCAGCAGAGACCCCCGGACATCCTACGAGCAGTACTTC
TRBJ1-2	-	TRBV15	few	CATSRDLWQGYTF	TGTGCCACCAGCAGAGATCTATGGCAGGGCTACACCTTC
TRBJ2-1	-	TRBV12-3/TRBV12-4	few	CASTLLGGASYNEQFF	TGTGCCAGCACCCTTCTTGGGGGGGCCTCCTACAATGAGCAGTTCTTC
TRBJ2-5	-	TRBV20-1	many	CSAYTSRGQETQYF	TGCAGTGCCTACACTAGCCGGGGTCAAGAGACCCAGTACTTC
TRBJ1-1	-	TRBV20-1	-	CSVLRGGRWTEAFF	TGCAGTGTTCTACGAGGGGGGCGCTGGACTGAAGCTTTCTTT
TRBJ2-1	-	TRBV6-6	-	CASSSAIDNEQFF	TGTGCCAGCAGTTCCGCCATAGACAATGAGCAGTTCTTC
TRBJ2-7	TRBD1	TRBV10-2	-	CASGRTGGFSYEQYF	TGCGCCAGCGGGCGAACAGGGGGCTTTTCCTACGAGCAGTACTTC
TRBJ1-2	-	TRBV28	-	CASSFHRGTRNGYTF	TGTGCCAGCAGTTTTCATCGGGGGACGAGGAATGGCTACACCTTC
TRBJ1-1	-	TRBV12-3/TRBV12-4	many	CASSAGGGGTEAFF	TGTGCCAGCAGTGCGGGTGGAGGGGGCACTGAAGCTTTCTTT
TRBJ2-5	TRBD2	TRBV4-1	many	CASSQESVAGEETQYF	TGCGCCAGCAGCCAAGAGTCGGTAGCGGGGGAGGAGACCCAGTACTTC
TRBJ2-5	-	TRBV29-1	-	CSGWTALLETQYF	TGCAGCGGATGGACTGCCTTGTTAGAGACCCAGTACTTC
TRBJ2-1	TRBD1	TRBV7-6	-	CASSSRDRGVNEQFF	TGTGCCAGCAGCTCCCGGGACAGGGGGGTCAATGAGCAGTTCTTC
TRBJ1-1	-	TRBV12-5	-	CASGTGTTNTEAFF	TGTGCTAGTGGTACGGGGACAACTAACACTGAAGCTTTCTTT
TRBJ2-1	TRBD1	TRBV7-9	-	CASISGTGSYNEQFF	TGTGCCAGCATTTCCGGGACAGGGTCCTACAATGAGCAGTTCTTC
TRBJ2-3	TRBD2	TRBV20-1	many	CSAPSGLAGGSTDTQYF	TGCAGTGCCCCGTCAGGACTAGCGGGGGGCAGCACAGATACGCAGTATTTT
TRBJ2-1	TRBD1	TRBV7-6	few	CASSLRTGQGSAWYNEQFF	TGTGCCAGCAGCTTGCGGACAGGGCAGGGATCGGCGTGGTATAATGAGCAGTTCTTC
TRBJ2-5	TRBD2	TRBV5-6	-	CASSLRIAGGQETQYF	TGTGCCAGCAGCTTGCGCATAGCGGGGGGCCAAGAGACCCAGTACTTC
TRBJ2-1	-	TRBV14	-	CASSQGGRSITGEQFF	TGTGCCAGCAGCCAAGGTGGAAGATCTATTACTGGTGAGCAGTTCTTC
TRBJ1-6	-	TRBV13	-	CASSFGGSGSPLHF	TGTGCCAGCAGCTTTGGGGGGAGCGGGTCACCCCTCCACTTT
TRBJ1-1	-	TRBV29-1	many	CSVEIVPEAFF	TGCAGCGTTGAGATAGTCCCTGAAGCTTTCTTT
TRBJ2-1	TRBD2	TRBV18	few	CASSPLGGGHNEQFF	TGTGCCAGCTCACCATTGGGGGGGGGACACAATGAGCAGTTCTTC
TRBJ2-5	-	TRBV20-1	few	CSASLVGRETQYF	TGCAGTGCTAGTTTAGTTGGGAGGGAGACCCAGTACTTC
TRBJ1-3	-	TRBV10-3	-	CAIHGGTARSFRNTIYF	TGTGCCATTCATGGGGGGACCGCTCGGTCGTTTCGAAACACCATATATTTT
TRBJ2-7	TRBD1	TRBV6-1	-	CATSPRTGLYEQYF	TGTGCCACCAGCCCGAGGACAGGACTCTACGAGCAGTACTTC
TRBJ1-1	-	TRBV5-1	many	CASSLVAPMNTEAFF	TGCGCCAGCAGCTTGGTTGCCCCCATGAACACTGAAGCTTTCTTT
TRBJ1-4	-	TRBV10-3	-	CAISYGDNIGEKLFF	TGTGCCATCAGTTACGGGGACAATATCGGTGAAAAACTGTTTTTT
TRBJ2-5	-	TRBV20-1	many	CSTPTPGVQETQYF	TGCAGCACCCCTACACCGGGGGTTCAAGAGACCCAGTACTTC
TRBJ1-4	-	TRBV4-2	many	CASSQEALAPGTNEKLFF	TGTGCCAGCAGCCAAGAGGCACTAGCCCCGGGGACTAATGAAAAACTGTTTTTT
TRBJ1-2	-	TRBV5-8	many	CASSPYDGAFGYTF	TGTGCCAGCAGCCCCTATGACGGGGCGTTTGGCTACACCTTC
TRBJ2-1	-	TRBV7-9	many	CASSWSTRGSYNEQFF	TGTGCCAGCAGCTGGTCTACCAGGGGCTCCTACAATGAGCAGTTCTTC
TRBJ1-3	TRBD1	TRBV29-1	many	CSARKGTENTIYF	TGCAGCGCACGCAAGGGGACAGAAAACACCATATATTTT
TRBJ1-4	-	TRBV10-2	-	CASSWGSEGEKLFF	TGCGCCAGCAGTTGGGGTTCGGAGGGGGAAAAACTGTTTTTT
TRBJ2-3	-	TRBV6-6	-	CASSIDSDTQYF	TGTGCCAGCAGTATAGACTCAGATACGCAGTATTTT
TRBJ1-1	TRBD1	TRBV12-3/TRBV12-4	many	CASSPHRGTEAFF	TGTGCCAGCAGCCCTCACAGGGGCACTGAAGCTTTCTTT
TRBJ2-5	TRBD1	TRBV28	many	CASTRDRGLETQYF	TGTGCCAGCACCAGGGACAGGGGGCTTGAGACCCAGTACTTC
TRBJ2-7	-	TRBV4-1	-	CASSQVRGYEQYF	TGCGCCAGCAGTCAAGTCAGGGGCTACGAGCAGTACTTC
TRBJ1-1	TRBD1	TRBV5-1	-	CASSVTGGEGRTEAFF	TGCGCCAGCAGCGTAACAGGGGGCGAGGGGAGGACTGAAGCTTTCTTT
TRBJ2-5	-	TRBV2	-	CASLTGGPQETQYF	TGTGCCAGCTTGACAGGAGGGCCCCAAGAGACCCAGTACTTC
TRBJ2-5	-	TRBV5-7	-	CASGPGLRRGQETQYF	TGTGCCAGCGGCCCTGGGCTTCGCCGGGGCCAAGAGACCCAGTACTTC
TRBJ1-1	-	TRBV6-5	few	CASSYGDMKFAEAFF	TGTGCCAGCAGTTACGGGGACATGAAGTTCGCTGAAGCTTTCTTT
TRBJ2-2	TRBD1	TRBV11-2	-	CASTLLDRVNTGELFF	TGTGCCAGCACCCTATTGGACAGGGTGAACACCGGGGAGCTGTTTTTT
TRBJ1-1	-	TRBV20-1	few	CSARDSRGVGTEAFF	TGCAGTGCTAGAGATAGTAGGGGTGTAGGCACTGAAGCTTTCTTT
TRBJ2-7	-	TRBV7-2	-	CASSPDRSTYEQYF	TGTGCCAGCAGCCCAGACAGGTCCACCTACGAGCAGTACTTC
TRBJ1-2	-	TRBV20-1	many	CSASPSTNYGYTF	TGCAGTGCTAGCCCCAGCACTAACTATGGCTACACCTTC
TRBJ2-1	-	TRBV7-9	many	CASSSFDTGGRYEQFF	TGTGCCAGCAGCTCGTTTGATACGGGGGGCAGGTATGAGCAGTTCTTC
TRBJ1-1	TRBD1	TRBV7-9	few	CASSSPGTGISEAFF	TGTGCCAGCAGCTCCCCCGGGACAGGGATCTCTGAAGCTTTCTTT
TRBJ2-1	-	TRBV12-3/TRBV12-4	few	CASSLEGQAGSYNEQFF	TGTGCCAGCAGTTTGGAAGGTCAAGCGGGCTCCTACAATGAGCAGTTCTTC
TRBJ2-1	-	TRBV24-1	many	CATSDEYNTSQFF	TGTGCCACCAGTGATGAGTACAATACTTCTCAGTTCTTC
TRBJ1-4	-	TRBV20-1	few	CSARDGHEKLFF	TGCAGTGCTAGAGATGGCCATGAAAAACTGTTTTTT
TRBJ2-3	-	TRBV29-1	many	CSVRVSTDTQYF	TGCAGCGTTCGGGTTTCGACAGATACGCAGTATTTT
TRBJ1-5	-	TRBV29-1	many	CSVGRETYGPQHF	TGCAGCGTTGGTAGGGAGACTTACGGGCCCCAGCATTTT
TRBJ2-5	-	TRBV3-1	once	CASSRTWEETQYF	TGTGCCAGCAGCCGTACCTGGGAGGAGACCCAGTACTTC
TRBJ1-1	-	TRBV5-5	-	CASSPHPRNTEAFF	TGTGCCAGCAGCCCTCACCCGAGGAACACTGAAGCTTTCTTT
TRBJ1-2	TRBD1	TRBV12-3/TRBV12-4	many	CASSLHRGKANYGYTF	TGTGCCAGCAGTTTGCACAGGGGGAAGGCTAACTATGGCTACACCTTC
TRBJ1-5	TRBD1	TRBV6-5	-	CASSWDREYQPQHF	TGTGCCAGCAGTTGGGACAGGGAGTATCAGCCCCAGCATTTT